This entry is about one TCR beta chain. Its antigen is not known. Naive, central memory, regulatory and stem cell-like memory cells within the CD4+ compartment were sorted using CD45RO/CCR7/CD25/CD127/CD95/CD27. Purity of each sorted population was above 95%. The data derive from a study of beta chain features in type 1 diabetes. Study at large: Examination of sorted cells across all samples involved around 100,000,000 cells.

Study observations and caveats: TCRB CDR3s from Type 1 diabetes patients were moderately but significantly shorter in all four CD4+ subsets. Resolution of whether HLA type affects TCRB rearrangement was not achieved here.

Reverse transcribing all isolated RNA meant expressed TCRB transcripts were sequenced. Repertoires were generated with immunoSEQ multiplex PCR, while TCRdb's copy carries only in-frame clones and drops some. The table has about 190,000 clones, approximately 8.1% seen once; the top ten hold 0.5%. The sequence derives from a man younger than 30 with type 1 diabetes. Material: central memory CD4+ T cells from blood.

The CDR3, as DNA: TGTGCCAGCAGCTTAGGGCAGGGGGCTGGTGGCTACACCTTC. This gives the protein CASSLGQGAGGYTF. V gene TRBV7-9 combines with J gene TRBJ1-2, with 8 bases identical to TRBD1. Looked up from germline, CDR1 is SEHNR and CDR2 is FQNEAQ (reference sequence). After removal of 1 base from V and 7 bases from J, the junction contained 5 bases not matched to a gene. CDR3 length: 14 residues. Full variable domain (missing parts from reference TRBV7-9 and TRBJ1-2): DTGVSQNPRHKITKRGQNVTFRCDPISEHNRLYWYRQTLGQGPEFLTYFQNEAQLEKSRLLSDRFSAERPKGSFSTLEIQRTEQGDSAMYLCASSLGQGAGGYTFGSGTRLTVV.